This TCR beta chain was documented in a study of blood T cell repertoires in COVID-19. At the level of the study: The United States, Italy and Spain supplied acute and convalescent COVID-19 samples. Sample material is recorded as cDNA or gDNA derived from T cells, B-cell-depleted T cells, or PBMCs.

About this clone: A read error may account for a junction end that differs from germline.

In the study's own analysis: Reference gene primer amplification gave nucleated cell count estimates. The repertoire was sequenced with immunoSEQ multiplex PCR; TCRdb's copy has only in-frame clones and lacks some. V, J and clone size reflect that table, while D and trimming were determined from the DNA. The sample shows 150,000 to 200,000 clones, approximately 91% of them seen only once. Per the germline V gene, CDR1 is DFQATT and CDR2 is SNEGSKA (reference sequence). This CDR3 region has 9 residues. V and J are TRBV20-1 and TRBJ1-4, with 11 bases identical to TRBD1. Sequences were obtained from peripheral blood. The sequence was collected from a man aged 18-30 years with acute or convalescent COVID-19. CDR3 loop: CSAGDRGEF. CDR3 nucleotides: TGCAGTGCTGGGGACAGGGGGGAGTTT.